These T cell receptor beta chains were read from a single sample in a study of shared clonotypes between healthy human individuals. Using immunoSEQ multiplex PCR, the repertoire was profiled, and TCRdb retains in-frame clones only, with some absent. The table lists about 980,000 clones, 70% to 85% of them singletons. Sequenced input: memory CD4+ T cells sorted from blood. These receptors all come from a man younger than 30 in good health. Both conserved end residues are part of each CDR3. Fields, in order: J gene, V gene, CDR3 protein.

>TRBJ2-7|TRBV25-1
CASSDRQGRNIYEQYF
>TRBJ1-1|TRBV18
CASSPLAGDTEAFF
>TRBJ1-1|TRBV5-6
CASSTGTGKNTEAFF
>TRBJ1-4|TRBV2
CASSPDRLNEKLFF
>TRBJ1-6|TRBV6-1
CASSERLAGSGSPLHF
>TRBJ2-7|TRBV7-6
CASSLSYPSYEQYF
>TRBJ2-2|TRBV30
CAWGSRDRGTGELFF
>TRBJ1-6|TRBV5-1
CASSQGVAHNSPLHF
>TRBJ2-3|TRBV28
CASSFTTDTQYF
>TRBJ2-2|TRBV5-1
CASSATIGSREELFF
>TRBJ2-7|TRBV4-2
CASSQVGGESSYEQYF
>TRBJ1-2|TRBV2
CASSAPQGANYGYTF
>TRBJ2-5|TRBV7-3
CASSSGQPKETQYF
>TRBJ1-1|TRBV29-1
CSVIGGLGTEAFF
>TRBJ1-1|TRBV30
CAWSIGANTEAFF
>TRBJ2-7|TRBV10-2
CASSVWSGDREQYF
>TRBJ1-1|TRBV7-2
CASSLSPQQRPDTEAFF
>TRBJ1-1|TRBV11-3
CASSLGQNTEAFF
>TRBJ2-7|TRBV11-2
CASSLLGYEQYF
>TRBJ2-3|TRBV5-1
CASCLGGPDRTDTQYF
>TRBJ1-6|TRBV11-2
CASSYLLGTAAAGAPLHF
>TRBJ2-7|TRBV5-6
CASNRDRSSYEQYF
>TRBJ2-5|TRBV30
CAWSGGLAEPQYF
>TRBJ1-5|TRBV6-1
CASSEVWGQPQHF
>TRBJ2-7|TRBV25-1
CASSRAGRDEQYF
>TRBJ1-2|TRBV7-2
CASSLAFGQAYGYTF
>TRBJ2-7|TRBV6-1
CASSESGTGRYEQYF
>TRBJ2-7|TRBV18
CASSPASSGNLPSYEQYF
>TRBJ1-5|TRBV30
CAWSGRRGQGNQPQHF
>TRBJ2-2|TRBV5-1
CASSPGTSGSRELFF
>TRBJ2-7|TRBV6-6
CASSARDSYHEQYF
>TRBJ2-3|TRBV6-5
CASRPTGGADTQYF
>TRBJ1-5|TRBV6-1
CASTLQGGTGPQHF
>TRBJ2-5|TRBV5-1
CASSLGWGTEGRQYF
>TRBJ2-1|TRBV5-1
CASSLTGKSKGNEQFF
>TRBJ1-6|TRBV19
CASSFISSSYNSPLHF
>TRBJ1-4|TRBV7-2
CASSARPLEKLFF
>TRBJ1-3|TRBV7-8
CASSLAMGGRSGNTIYF
>TRBJ1-5|TRBV6-5
CASRSLWQSNQPQHF
>TRBJ1-1|TRBV5-5
CASSKWGKTEAFF
>TRBJ2-1|TRBV28
CASRPTGSVNEQFF
>TRBJ2-7|TRBV6-5
CASSPDRGFEQYF
>TRBJ2-2|TRBV9
CASSVGQAQRTGELFF
>TRBJ2-3|TRBV4-3
CASSQWAAGGLDTQYF
>TRBJ1-2|TRBV29-1
CSVGRGGQVNYGYTF